These 22 T cell receptor beta chains came from one sample sequenced in a study of T cell responses to AZD1222 COVID-19 vaccine. Only in-frame clones appear in the TCRdb table, and some are missing; sequencing was by immunoSEQ multiplex PCR. The sample gives more than 95,000 clones, over 70% of which show up once; less than 9.5% is in the top ten. Sequencing was performed on peripheral blood, taken on day 0 of AZD1222 vaccination. These receptors originate from an adult in good health.

The chain recombines TRBV7-6 with TRBJ2-6, with D hard to call. Between the trimmed V and J ends, which lost 6 bases and 12 bases, there was a span of 15 bases. The CDR3 has 13 residues. Germline CDR1 reads SGHVS; CDR2 reads FNYEAQ. The CDR3 here is CASSSGQTSVLTF. CDR3 DNA: TGTGCCAGCAGTTCAGGTCAGACCAGCGTCCTGACTTTC.

The genes are TRBV24-1 and TRBJ1-4, with D unclear. This CDR3 spans 14 amino acids. Germline CDR1 and CDR2: KGHDR and SFDVKD. V was cut by 2 bases and J by 3 bases, with 6 bases left in between. CDR3 sequence reads: CATSDSAPNEKLFF. In DNA form, the CDR3 reads TGTGCCACCAGTGATTCGGCGCCTAATGAAAAACTGTTTTTT.

The chain has TRBV2 and TRBJ1-2; a possible D gene is TRBD1 (6 bases). CDR1 and CDR2 from the germline V gene are SNHLY and FYNNEI. The V and J ends lost 6 bases and 7 bases respectively, with 9 bases between them. There are 11 residues in the CDR3. DNA of the CDR3: TGTGCCAGCAGGGGGGCGGGTGGCTACACCTTC. Amino acid sequence: CASRGAGGYTF.

V and J are TRBV7-8 and TRBJ2-7; tentative D call: TRBD2 (5 bases). V lost 3 bases, J lost 5 bases, and 14 bases lay in between. The CDR3 sequence is 14 residues long. CDR1 is SGHVS and CDR2 is FQNEAQ in the germline V gene. CDR3 nucleotides: TGTGCCAGCAGCTTTGAGGGAGTCCTTGACGAGCAGTACTTC. The encoded protein is CASSFEGVLDEQYF.

The chain employs TRBV18 and TRBJ1-1; tentative D call: TRBD1 (6 bases). The length of the CDR3 is 14 residues. The germline V gene encodes CDR1 KGHSH and CDR2 LQKENI. The V gene lost 3 bases and the J gene lost 5 bases, with 13 bases spanning the gap. CDR3 nucleotide sequence: TGTGCCAGCTCACCTCAGACAGGTAGGACTGAAGCTTTCTTT. This codes for CASSPQTGRTEAFF.

The rearrangement joins TRBV28 to TRBJ2-6, with TRBD1 as a possible D gene (6 bases). Trimming pared 5 bases from V and 0 bases from J, leaving 14 bases between. In germline, CDR1 is MDHEN, CDR2 SYDVKM. This CDR3 region has 17 residues. The CDR3 DNA is TGTGCCAGCAGTCCCACCCCGGACAGCTCTGGGGCCAACGTCCTGACTTTC. Protein product: CASSPTPDSSGANVLTF.

The V and J genes are TRBV18 and TRBJ1-1; D perhaps matches TRBD1 (5 bases). Looked up from germline, CDR1 is KGHSH and CDR2 is LQKENI. The V end lost 2 bases, the J end lost 5 bases, and 18 bases lay between the germline ends. This CDR3 region has 16 residues. The CDR3 sequence: CASSPNMAGPGTEAFF. Here the CDR3 DNA reads TGTGCCAGCTCACCAAATATGGCAGGGCCGGGAACTGAAGCTTTCTTT.

The chain recombines TRBV28 with TRBJ2-7; D not certain. Germline V lookup: CDR1 MDHEN, CDR2 SYDVKM. V was shortened by 6 bases and J by 6 bases, with 12 bases between the two germline ends. CDR3 length: 12 residues. The CDR3 bases are TGTGCCAGCAGAGATAGTTATGGCGAGCAGTACTTC. The encoded protein is CASRDSYGEQYF.

J is TRBJ2-7 and V is TRBV19, with 7 bases matching TRBD2. V was pared by 9 bases and J by 4 bases, with 15 bases of the junction left unmatched. CDR3 length: 15 amino acids. Germline loops: CDR1 LNHDA, CDR2 SQIVND (reference sequence). CDR3 DNA sequence: TGTGCCAGCTCCCAGTGGGGGGGAACCCAGTACGAGCAGTACTTC. Amino acid sequence: CASSQWGGTQYEQYF.

This chain links TRBV25-1 with TRBJ1-5; D gene uncertain. Germline-derived CDR1 and CDR2 are MGHDK and SYGVNS. V shed 0 bases and J shed 5 bases, with 11 bases lying between them. The CDR3 is 15 amino acids. CDR3 in amino acids: CASSEYAYGDQPQHF. The DNA of the CDR3 is TGTGCCAGCAGTGAATATGCCTACGGTGATCAGCCCCAGCATTTT.

This CDR3 reads CSAQLAGPQYF. CDR3 DNA: TGCAGTGCCCAACTAGCGGGACCTCAGTACTTC. The chain combines TRBV20-1 with TRBJ2-7, with 10 bases lining up with TRBD2. Trimming cost V 6 bases and J 10 bases; bases outside gene matches: 6. The germline V gene has CDR1 DFQATT and CDR2 SNEGSKA (reference sequence). This CDR3 has 11 amino acids.

This sequence joins TRBV6-5 and TRBJ1-6; 9 bases are shared with TRBD1. The germline CDR1 and CDR2 sequences are MNHEY and SVGAGI. Germline trimming cut 3 bases from V and 9 bases from J; bases unmatched to any gene: 3. The CDR3 contains 14 residues. In DNA form, the CDR3 reads TGTGCCAGCAGTTATGACAGGGGGTTTTCACCCCTCCACTTT. Residues: CASSYDRGFSPLHF.

This sequence joins TRBV7-2 and TRBJ2-1; 13 bases are shared with TRBD2. The junction had 3 bases not matched to a gene; V was cut back by 1 base and J by 0 bases. Germline CDR1 reads SGHTA; CDR2 reads FQGNSA. The CDR3 covers 18 residues. The CDR3 loop is CASSLVGLAGPSYNEQFF. CDR3 sequence (DNA): TGTGCCAGCAGCTTAGTGGGACTAGCGGGGCCCTCCTACAATGAGCAGTTCTTC.

The rearrangement links TRBV24-1 to TRBJ2-3; perhaps TRBD2 as D (6 bases). This CDR3 contains 14 residues. Germline CDR1 and CDR2: KGHDR and SFDVKD. The V end was cut by 5 bases, the J end by 3 bases, with 11 bases between. The CDR3: CATSVAGLTDTQYF. DNA for the CDR3: TGTGCCACCAGTGTTGCGGGGCTAACAGATACGCAGTATTTT.

The rearrangement links TRBV28 to TRBJ2-1, with D possibly matching TRBD2 (5 bases). CDR1 and CDR2 (germline): MDHEN, SYDVKM. This CDR3 is built from 16 residues. V lost 1 base to trimming and J lost 0 bases, with 10 bases between them. This CDR3 reads CASSLFPRGSYNEQFF. Here the CDR3 DNA reads TGTGCCAGCAGTTTATTCCCCCGGGGCTCCTACAATGAGCAGTTCTTC.

The chain employs TRBV21-1 and TRBJ2-7; the D call in the table, TRBD2, was not verified against the DNA. TRBV21-1 is a pseudogene. CDR3 length equals 16 residues. This chain's CDR3 is CASSKGREGSSYEQYF. For the CDR3, the DNA is TGTGCCAGCAGCAAGGGGCGGGAGGGGAGCTCCTACGAGCAGTACTTC.

A few counts support this clone. This chain links TRBV18 with TRBJ2-7; D possibly corresponds to TRBD1 (6 bases). The CDR3 consists of 13 residues. CDR1 is KGHSH and CDR2 is LQKENI in the germline V gene. The germline V and J ends were trimmed by 9 bases and 2 bases, with 14 bases remaining between them. The CDR3 loop reads CASEDRSAYEQYF. The CDR3 nucleotides read TGTGCCAGTGAGGACAGATCCGCCTACGAGCAGTACTTC.

The rearrangement links TRBV7-3 to TRBJ2-2; 9 positions agree with TRBD2. Germline V lookup: CDR1 SGHTA, CDR2 FQGTGA. The CDR3 runs to 16 residues. V lost 0 bases, J lost 4 bases, and 3 bases stayed unmatched. The CDR3 reads CASSLTALAGTGELFF. DNA for the CDR3: TGTGCCAGCAGCTTAACGGCACTAGCGGGCACCGGGGAGCTGTTTTTT.

The chain carries TRBV23-1 and TRBJ2-7; 7 nucleotides align to TRBD2. TRBV23-1 is given ORF status, its function remaining uncertain. The ends lost 9 bases at V and 2 bases at J; junction bases unmatched: 4. The CDR3 runs 12 residues. The CDR3 bases are TGCGCCAGGACGGGACTACCCTACGAGCAGTACTTC. This gives the protein CARTGLPYEQYF.

The chain couples TRBV30 to TRBJ2-7; D is possibly TRBD1 (5 bases). The CDR3 covers 13 residues. Trimming cost V 2 bases and J 2 bases, with 10 bases left between them. Germline V CDR1 and CDR2: GTSNPN, SVGIG (reference sequence). The CDR3 coding sequence is TGTGCCTGGAGTCCAGGGTGGACCTACGAGCAGTACTTC. Its protein product is CAWSPGWTYEQYF.

This rearrangement joins TRBV7-2 to TRBJ2-5; no clear D. The germline V gene has CDR1 SGHTA and CDR2 FQGNSA. The CDR3 sequence is 14 residues long. Trimming shortened V by 0 bases and J by 3 bases, and 8 bases separated the two germline ends. The DNA for the CDR3 is TGTGCCAGCAGCTTAGCAGGGTTCGAAGAGACCCAGTACTTC. Encoded protein: CASSLAGFEETQYF.

This clone was picked up one time. This chain connects TRBV5-8 to TRBJ2-2, with D maybe TRBD2 (6 bases). Trimming pared 2 bases from V and 5 bases from J, leaving 13 bases between. This CDR3 contains 15 residues. Germline CDR1 reads SGHTS; CDR2 reads YDEGEE. The CDR3 coding sequence is TGTGCCAGCAGCTTCCGGGACTCTCGGACCGGGGAGCTGTTTTTT. Encoded protein: CASSFRDSRTGELFF.